This TCR beta chain stems from a study of blood T cell repertoires in COVID-19. Study details: Acute and convalescent COVID-19 specimens originated in the United States, Italy and Spain.

Data came from immunoSEQ multiplex PCR; TCRdb stores just in-frame clones and leaves some out. The sample has approximately 200,000 clones; roughly 80% are singletons. Germline V gene data show CDR1 as SGHRS and CDR2 as YFSETQ. The ends lost 3 bases at V and 5 bases at J; junction bases unmatched: 6. The CDR3 contains 14 residues. Source material: peripheral blood. The clonotype originates from a woman of 80 years or more with acute or convalescent COVID-19. V is TRBV5-1 and J is TRBJ2-5; 8 bases line up with TRBD1. The CDR3: CASSSRTGTETQYF. The CDR3 nucleotides read TGCGCCAGCAGCTCAAGGACAGGGACGGAGACCCAGTACTTC.